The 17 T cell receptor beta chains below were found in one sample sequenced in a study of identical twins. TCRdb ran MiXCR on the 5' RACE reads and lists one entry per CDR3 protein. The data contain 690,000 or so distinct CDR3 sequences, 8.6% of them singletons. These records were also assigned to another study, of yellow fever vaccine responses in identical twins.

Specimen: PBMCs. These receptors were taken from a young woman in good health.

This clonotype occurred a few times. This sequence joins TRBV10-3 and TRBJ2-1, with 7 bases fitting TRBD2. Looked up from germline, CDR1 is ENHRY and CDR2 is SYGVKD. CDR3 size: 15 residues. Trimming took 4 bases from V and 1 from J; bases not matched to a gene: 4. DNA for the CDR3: TGTGCCATCAGTGCCACGGGGGGTTCCTACAATGAGCAGTTCTTC. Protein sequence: CAISATGGSYNEQFF.

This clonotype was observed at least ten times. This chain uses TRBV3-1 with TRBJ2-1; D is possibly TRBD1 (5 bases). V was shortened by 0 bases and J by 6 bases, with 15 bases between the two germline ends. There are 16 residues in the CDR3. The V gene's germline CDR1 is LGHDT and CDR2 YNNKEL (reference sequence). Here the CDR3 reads CASSQDQGVLPNEQFF. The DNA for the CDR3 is TGTGCCAGCAGCCAAGATCAAGGGGTCTTACCCAATGAGCAGTTCTTC.

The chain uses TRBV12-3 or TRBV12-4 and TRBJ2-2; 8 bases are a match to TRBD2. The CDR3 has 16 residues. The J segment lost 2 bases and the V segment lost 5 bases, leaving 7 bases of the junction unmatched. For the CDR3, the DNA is TGTGCCAGCAGTAGCCGGGGGGGAACTAACACCGGGGAGCTGTTTTTT. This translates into CASSSRGGTNTGELFF.

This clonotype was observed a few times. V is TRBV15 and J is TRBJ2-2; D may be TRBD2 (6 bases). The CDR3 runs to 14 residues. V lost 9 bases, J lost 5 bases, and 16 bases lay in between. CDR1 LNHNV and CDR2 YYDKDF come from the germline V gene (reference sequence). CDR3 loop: CATKEPGLTGELFF. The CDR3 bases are TGTGCCACGAAAGAACCGGGACTGACCGGGGAGCTGTTTTTT.

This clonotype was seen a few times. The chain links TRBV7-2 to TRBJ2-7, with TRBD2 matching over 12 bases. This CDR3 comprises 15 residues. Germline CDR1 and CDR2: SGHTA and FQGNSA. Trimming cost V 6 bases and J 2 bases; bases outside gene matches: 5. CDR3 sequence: CASRKTSGGTYEQYF. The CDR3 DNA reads TGTGCCAGCAGAAAGACTAGCGGGGGAACCTACGAGCAGTACTTC. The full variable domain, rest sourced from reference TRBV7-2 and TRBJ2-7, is GAGVSQSPSNKVTEKGKDVELRCDPISGHTALYWYRQSLGQGLEFLIYFQGNSAPDKSGLPSDRFSAERTGGSVSTLTIQRTQQEDSAVYLCASRKTSGGTYEQYFGPGTRLTVT.

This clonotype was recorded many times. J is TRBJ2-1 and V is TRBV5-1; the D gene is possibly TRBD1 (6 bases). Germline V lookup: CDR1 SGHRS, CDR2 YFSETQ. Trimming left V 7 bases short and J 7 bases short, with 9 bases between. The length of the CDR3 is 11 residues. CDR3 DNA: TGCGCCAGCGGTAGGGGGAATGAGCAGTTCTTC. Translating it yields CASGRGNEQFF.

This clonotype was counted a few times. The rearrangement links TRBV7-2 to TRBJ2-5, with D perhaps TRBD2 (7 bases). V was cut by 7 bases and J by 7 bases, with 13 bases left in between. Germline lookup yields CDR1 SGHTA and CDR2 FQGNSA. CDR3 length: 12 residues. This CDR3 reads CASIGGGGTQYF. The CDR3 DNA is TGTGCCAGCATAGGCGGGGGCGGGACCCAGTACTTC. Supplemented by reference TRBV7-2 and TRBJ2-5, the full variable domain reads GAGVSQSPSNKVTEKGKDVELRCDPISGHTALYWYRQSLGQGLEFLIYFQGNSAPDKSGLPSDRFSAERTGGSVSTLTIQRTQQEDSAVYLCASIGGGGTQYFGPGTRLLVL.

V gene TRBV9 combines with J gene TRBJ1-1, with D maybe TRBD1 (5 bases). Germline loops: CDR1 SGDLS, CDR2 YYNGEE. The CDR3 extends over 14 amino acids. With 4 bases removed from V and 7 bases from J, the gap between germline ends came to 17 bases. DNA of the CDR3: TGTGCCAGCAGCCTTGACCCGGGGGAAGGTGAAGCTTTCTTT. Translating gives CASSLDPGEGEAFF.

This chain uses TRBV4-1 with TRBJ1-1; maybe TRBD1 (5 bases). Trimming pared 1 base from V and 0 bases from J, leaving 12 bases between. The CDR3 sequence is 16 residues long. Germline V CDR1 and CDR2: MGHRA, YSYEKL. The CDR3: CASSQVRGALNTEAFF. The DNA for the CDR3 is TGCGCCAGCAGCCAAGTTCGTGGGGCCCTGAACACTGAAGCTTTCTTT.

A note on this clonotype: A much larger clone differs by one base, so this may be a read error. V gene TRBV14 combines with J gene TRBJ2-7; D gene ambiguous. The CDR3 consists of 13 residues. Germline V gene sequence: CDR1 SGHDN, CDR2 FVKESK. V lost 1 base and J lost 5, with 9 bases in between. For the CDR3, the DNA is TGTGCCAGCAGCCAAGTACGGAGCAACGAGCAGTACTTC. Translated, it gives CASSQVRSNEQYF.

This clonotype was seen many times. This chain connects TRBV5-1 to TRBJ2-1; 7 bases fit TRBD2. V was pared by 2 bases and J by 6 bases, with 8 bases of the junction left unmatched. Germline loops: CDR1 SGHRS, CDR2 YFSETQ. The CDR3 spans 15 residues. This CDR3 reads CASSFLAGFGNEQFF. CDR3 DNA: TGCGCCAGCAGCTTTTTAGCGGGCTTCGGCAATGAGCAGTTCTTC.

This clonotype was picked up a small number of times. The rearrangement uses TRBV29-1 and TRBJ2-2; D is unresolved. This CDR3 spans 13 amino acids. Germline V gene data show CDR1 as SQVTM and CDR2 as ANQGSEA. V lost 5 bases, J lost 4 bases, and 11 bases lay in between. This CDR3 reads CSVPHEATGELFF. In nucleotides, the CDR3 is TGCAGCGTTCCCCATGAGGCCACCGGGGAGCTGTTTTTT.

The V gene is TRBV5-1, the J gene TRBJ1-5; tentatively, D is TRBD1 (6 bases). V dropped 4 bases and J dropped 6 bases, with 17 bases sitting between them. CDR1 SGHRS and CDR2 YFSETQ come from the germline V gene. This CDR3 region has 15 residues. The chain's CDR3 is CASSPVVGAGQPQHF. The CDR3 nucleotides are TGCGCCAGCAGCCCCGTTGTGGGGGCGGGTCAGCCCCAGCATTTT.

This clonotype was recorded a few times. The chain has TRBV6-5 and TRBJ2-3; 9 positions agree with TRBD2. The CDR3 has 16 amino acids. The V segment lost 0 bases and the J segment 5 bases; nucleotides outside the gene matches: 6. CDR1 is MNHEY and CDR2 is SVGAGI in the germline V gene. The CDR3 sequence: CASSYSGLAGGDTQYF. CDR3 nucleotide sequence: TGTGCCAGCAGTTACTCGGGACTAGCAGGGGGAGATACGCAGTATTTT.

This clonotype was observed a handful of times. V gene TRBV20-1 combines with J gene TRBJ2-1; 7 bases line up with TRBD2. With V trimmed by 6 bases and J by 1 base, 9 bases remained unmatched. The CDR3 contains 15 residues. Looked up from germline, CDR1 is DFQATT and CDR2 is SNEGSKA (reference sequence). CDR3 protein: CSATLPAGSYNEQFF. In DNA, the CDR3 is TGCAGTGCAACACTCCCAGCGGGGTCCTACAATGAGCAGTTCTTC.

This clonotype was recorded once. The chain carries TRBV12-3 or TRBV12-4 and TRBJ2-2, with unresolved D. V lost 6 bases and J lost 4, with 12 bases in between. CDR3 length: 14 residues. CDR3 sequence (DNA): TGTGCCAGCAGCTCATACATCGCCACCGGGGAGCTGTTTTTT. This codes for CASSSYIATGELFF.

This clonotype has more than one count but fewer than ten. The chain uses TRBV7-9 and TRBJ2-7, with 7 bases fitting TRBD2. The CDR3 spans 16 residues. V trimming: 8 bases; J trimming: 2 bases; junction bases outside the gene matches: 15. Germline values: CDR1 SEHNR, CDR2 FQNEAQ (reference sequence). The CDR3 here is CASLRAGEGTPYEQYF. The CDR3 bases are TGTGCCAGCCTACGGGCGGGGGAGGGGACTCCCTACGAGCAGTACTTC.